A selection of T cell receptor beta chains follows, all from one sample in a study of neurological immune-mediated disorders. Via MiXCR, TCRdb re-called the 5' RACE reads, giving one row per CDR3 protein. Found here are over 55,000 distinct CDR3 sequences, roughly 9.8% of them singletons; the top ten hold under 15%. The sample consisted of PBMCs. These receptors all stem from a man aged 25-40 years in good health. CDR3s include the opening cysteine and the closing phenylalanine or tryptophan. The order of the fields is CDR3 protein, J gene, V gene.

CASSIAYNEQFF TRBJ2-1 TRBV19
CSASRPGTSGGSSSYEQYF TRBJ2-7 TRBV29-1
CASSPGEVEQFF TRBJ2-1 TRBV7-2
CASSLDSGGGSYEQYF TRBJ2-7 TRBV7-2
CASASGTHNEQFF TRBJ2-1 TRBV12-3/TRBV12-4
CASSTVDGYTF TRBJ1-2 TRBV11-2
CSARDPQGAFLGPEAFF TRBJ1-1 TRBV20-1
CSVEGSRDYEQYF TRBJ2-7 TRBV29-1
CASSQDLHSYEQYF TRBJ2-7 TRBV5-1
CSARGGPSTTYEQYF TRBJ2-7 TRBV20-1
CSARDTGGSYEQYF TRBJ2-7 TRBV20-1
CASSLGLAGGEDPDTQYF TRBJ2-3 TRBV28
CASSSGLAGLTETQYF TRBJ2-5 TRBV5-1
CASSRGTETYEQYF TRBJ2-7 TRBV5-1
CFLTGTGEGTDTQYF TRBJ2-3 TRBV29-1
CASSFGTGGTDTQYF TRBJ2-3 TRBV7-9
CASGRQEGNTEAFF TRBJ1-1 TRBV5-1
CATSDSRTGANTGELFF TRBJ2-2 TRBV24-1
CASRPGQGDTQYF TRBJ2-3 TRBV5-1
CASRTRISGTDTQYF TRBJ2-3 TRBV6-2/TRBV6-3
CASSQLAGYNEQFF TRBJ2-1 TRBV3-1
CASSLEGTAVYGYTF TRBJ1-2 TRBV5-1
CASSYAGTGGRNNEKLFF TRBJ1-4 TRBV5-1
CSVEGSGLAETQYF TRBJ2-5 TRBV29-1
CSVTRGTNYGYTF TRBJ1-2 TRBV29-1
CASSFAVGGETQYF TRBJ2-5 TRBV5-1
CASSPLVGMNTEAFF TRBJ1-1 TRBV18
CASSPRGLAYNEQFF TRBJ2-1 TRBV7-9
CASSWPGLGYDEQYF TRBJ2-7 TRBV28
CALSAKQGAYVEQYF TRBJ2-7 TRBV10-3
CASSLAIAGEAGELFF TRBJ2-2 TRBV5-1
CASSPGQGLSPLHF TRBJ1-6 TRBV5-1
CASSAGTGREKLFF TRBJ1-4 TRBV6-4
CASRSQGNYGYTF TRBJ1-2 TRBV12-3/TRBV12-4
CSAGPSVDTQYF TRBJ2-3 TRBV20-1
CASSASGTDTQYF TRBJ2-3 TRBV6-4
CSAITAETQYF TRBJ2-5 TRBV20-1
CASSLTRQQETQYF TRBJ2-5 TRBV3-1
CASSLAPLAGGNEQFF TRBJ2-1 TRBV7-9
CASSSGSNQPQHF TRBJ1-5 TRBV18
CASSEAGTLVPF TRBJ2-4 TRBV2
CAYRDMNQETQYF TRBJ2-5 TRBV3-1
CASSLGVNGEQYF TRBJ2-7 TRBV5-1
CASRKLAGFDNEQFF TRBJ2-1 TRBV7-9
CATSRARTGVGVYSGANVLTF TRBJ2-6 TRBV15